The present T cell receptor beta chain was sequenced within a study of control samples from healthy donors and cancer patients. This clone showed up just once. The ends lost 1 base at V and 0 bases at J; junction bases unmatched: 9. Germline V gives CDR1 MGHDK, CDR2 SYGVNS. The CDR3 spans 18 residues. Repertoires were generated with immunoSEQ multiplex PCR, while TCRdb's copy carries only in-frame clones and drops some. Found here are approximately 170,000 clones, around 90% of them singletons; the top ten hold roughly 5%. The V call is TRBV25-1, the J call TRBJ1-3; 7 bases agree with TRBD1. The sequenced material came from blood. The receptor was isolated from a young woman in good health. The chain's CDR3 is CASSEFEGTASSGNTIYF. The CDR3 DNA is TGTGCCAGCAGTGAATTTGAAGGGACAGCGAGCTCTGGAAACACCATATATTTT.